This record concerns one TCR beta chain sequence. Trimming took off 0 bases at V and 3 bases at J, with 17 bases between the two ends. This CDR3 region has 18 residues. Germline V gives CDR1 MGHRA, CDR2 YSYEKL. The sample comes from a study of blood T cell repertoires in COVID-19. At the level of the study: Italy, Spain and the United States were the sources of the convalescent and acute COVID-19 samples. Sources were T cells, B-cell-depleted T cells, or PBMCs; the material itself was cDNA or gDNA.

Original processing methods: Nucleated cell counts were estimated from reference gene primer amplification. TCRdb's copy holds only in-frame clones and misses some; the assay was immunoSEQ multiplex PCR. V, J and clone size are those of that table, while D and trimming were read from the DNA. The sample records 400,000 to 550,000 clones, around nine tenths being singletons. The sequenced sample was peripheral blood. The rearrangement joins TRBV4-1 to TRBJ1-4; a weak D match, TRBD1 (5 bases). This sequence originates from a woman in her 30s with acute or convalescent COVID-19. This CDR3 reads CASSQEGGVPGPNEKLFF. The DNA for the CDR3 is TGCGCCAGCAGCCAAGAGGGAGGGGTTCCGGGCCCTAATGAAAAACTGTTTTTT.